Below are 24 T cell receptor beta chains sequenced from a single sample in a study of CD8 T cells in Susac syndrome. Random hexamers served to reverse transcribe roughly 0.45 to 1 ug RNA. TCRdb redid the calling of the immunoSEQ multiplex PCR reads with MiXCR, one entry per CDR3 protein. In the table there are some 160,000 distinct CDR3 sequences, approximately 96% of which are singletons. The sample comprised CD4+ T cells from PBMCs. All receptors derive from a human donor with Susac syndrome.

In nucleotides, the CDR3 is TGCAGCGTAGACCTACAGGGGACCCTCCACTTT. Residues: CSVDLQGTLHF. This chain connects TRBV29-1 to TRBJ1-6, with TRBD1 matching over 7 bases. This CDR3 spans 11 amino acids. Germline V gene sequence: CDR1 SQVTM, CDR2 ANQGSEA. The ends lost 6 bases at V and 14 bases at J; junction bases unmatched: 7.

This chain connects TRBV9 to TRBJ2-5, with 10 positions matching TRBD1. Losses at the gene ends were 3 bases for V and 5 bases for J; bases not matched to a gene: 4. CDR3 length equals 14 residues. The germline V gene has CDR1 SGDLS and CDR2 YYNGEE. The CDR3 coding sequence is TGTGCCAGCAGCGCGACAGGGGGCGTGGAGACCCAGTACTTC. This translates into CASSATGGVETQYF.

The chain uses TRBV6-5 and TRBJ2-7; D is uncertain. The CDR3 sequence is 13 residues long. The V gene's germline CDR1 is MNHEY and CDR2 SVGAGI. V was trimmed by 5 bases and J by 3 bases, leaving 11 bases between them. Here the CDR3 DNA reads TGTGCCAGCAGTCGGACGGGTCACTACGAGCAGTACTTC. Protein: CASSRTGHYEQYF.

This rearrangement joins TRBV4-2 to TRBJ2-4, with 9 positions matching TRBD1. The ends lost 2 bases at V and 5 bases at J; junction bases unmatched: 7. The CDR3 is 16 residues long. Germline CDR1 LGHNA, CDR2 YNFKEQ. CDR3 sequence reads: CASSQIGTGKENIQYF. CDR3 DNA: TGTGCCAGCAGCCAAATCGGGACAGGGAAGGAAAACATTCAGTACTTC.

The rearrangement links TRBV19 to TRBJ2-7, with TRBD1 identical over 10 bases. The CDR3 is made up of 15 amino acids. Germline loops: CDR1 LNHDA, CDR2 SQIVND (reference sequence). V shed 5 bases and J 1 base; nucleotides not matched to a gene: 5. The CDR3 DNA reads as TGTGCCAGTAGTGCGGGACAGGGGTCGTCCTACGAGCAGTACTTC. It specifies CASSAGQGSSYEQYF.

The chain joins TRBV20-1 to TRBJ2-3; 10 bases match TRBD2. Germline assignment: CDR1 DFQATT and CDR2 SNEGSKA (reference sequence). J gave up 4 bases and V 4 bases, and 8 bases lay outside the gene matches. This CDR3 contains 15 residues. This CDR3 reads CSAILSGGRADTQYF. CDR3 DNA: TGCAGTGCTATTCTTAGCGGGGGGAGGGCAGATACGCAGTATTTT.

The V gene is TRBV5-4, the J gene TRBJ2-4, with D hard to call. Trimming stripped 9 bases from V and 3 bases from J, with 16 bases between. This CDR3 has 14 residues. The germline gives CDR1 SGHNT, CDR2 YYREEE (reference sequence). CDR3 loop: CATQKRDDKNIQYF. The CDR3 DNA reads as TGTGCCACACAAAAGAGAGACGACAAAAACATTCAGTACTTC.

The V call is TRBV4-1, the J call TRBJ2-5; 14 bases are shared with TRBD2. Germline V gene data show CDR1 as MGHRA and CDR2 as YSYEKL. Germline trimming cut 3 bases from V and 5 bases from J; bases unmatched to any gene: 5. This CDR3 has 16 residues. The CDR3 DNA sequence: TGCGCCAGCAGCCAGGCGGGACTAGCGGGAGCGGAGACCCAGTACTTC. This translates into CASSQAGLAGAETQYF.

The chain couples TRBV5-1 to TRBJ2-2, with a tentative D call TRBD2 (5 bases). Per germline, CDR1 SGHRS and CDR2 YFSETQ. This CDR3 comprises 15 residues. V lost 4 bases to trimming and J lost 5 bases, with 15 bases between them. CDR3 loop: CASSQGSRGTGELFF. CDR3 coding DNA: TGCGCCAGCAGCCAAGGATCCCGAGGGACCGGGGAGCTGTTTTTT.

The chain combines TRBV15 with TRBJ2-1; D unresolved. Trimming removed 1 base from V and 0 bases from J, with 7 bases in between. Germline V gene lookup returns CDR1 LNHNV and CDR2 YYDKDF (reference sequence). The CDR3 contains 15 residues. CDR3 protein: CATSRAANSYNEQFF. The DNA of the CDR3 is TGTGCCACCAGCAGAGCGGCGAACTCCTACAATGAGCAGTTCTTC.

The chain combines TRBV29-1 with TRBJ2-5; 7 bases line up with TRBD1. Trimming took 8 bases from V and 1 from J; bases not matched to a gene: 4. Germline V gene sequence: CDR1 SQVTM, CDR2 ANQGSEA. CDR3 length: 12 residues. The DNA of the CDR3 is TGCAGCATCGGACAGGCCCAAGAGACCCAGTACTTC. It is translated as CSIGQAQETQYF.

The genes are TRBV12-3 or TRBV12-4 and TRBJ2-5; TRBD2 agrees at 10 bases. The CDR3 has 15 residues. The junction had 5 bases not matched to a gene; V was cut back by 6 bases and J by 1 base. The CDR3 bases are TGTGCCAGCAGACGTAGCGGGGGGACCCAAGAGACCCAGTACTTC. As protein: CASRRSGGTQETQYF.

This clonotype was detected only once. The gene calls are TRBV29-1 and TRBJ1-2; D gene unclear. This CDR3 has 12 amino acids. CDR1 is SQVTM and CDR2 is ANQGSEA in the germline V gene. The V gene lost 3 bases and the J gene lost 4 bases, with 9 bases spanning the gap. As DNA, the CDR3 is TGCAGCGTTGAGGCTACACCCTATGGCTACACCTTC. Amino acid sequence: CSVEATPYGYTF.

The V gene is TRBV20-1, the J gene TRBJ1-2; D is perhaps TRBD1 (5 bases). Germline lookup yields CDR1 DFQATT and CDR2 SNEGSKA (reference sequence). V dropped 6 bases and J dropped 4 bases, with 12 bases sitting between them. The length of the CDR3 is 12 residues. The CDR3 region has the DNA TGCAGTGCAAGGGGCAGGGCCTATGGCTACACCTTC. Its translation is CSARGRAYGYTF.

The J gene is TRBJ2-7, the V gene TRBV20-1; D possibly corresponds to TRBD1 (5 bases). The V gene lost 3 bases and the J gene lost 5 bases, with 8 bases spanning the gap. CDR1 DFQATT and CDR2 SNEGSKA come from the germline V gene (reference sequence). The CDR3 spans 11 residues. CDR3 in DNA: TGCAGTGCTAGTAAGGGGAACGAGCAGTACTTC. Translating it yields CSASKGNEQYF.

This chain links TRBV20-1 with TRBJ1-5; weak D call: TRBD1 (5 bases). CDR1 DFQATT and CDR2 SNEGSKA come from the germline V gene (reference sequence). The CDR3 is 14 residues long. The germline V and J ends were trimmed by 6 bases and 0 bases, with 12 bases remaining between them. The CDR3 region has the DNA TGCAGTGCCCAGACAGTTAATAGCAATCAGCCCCAGCATTTT. Translation gives CSAQTVNSNQPQHF.

The chain joins TRBV4-1 to TRBJ1-4; D gene uncertain. Germline lookup yields CDR1 MGHRA and CDR2 YSYEKL. The CDR3 is made up of 12 amino acids. The V and J ends lost 6 bases and 5 bases respectively, with 7 bases between them. CDR3 coding DNA: TGCGCCAGCAGACAGTTAAATGAAAAACTGTTTTTT. Protein sequence: CASRQLNEKLFF.

The chain couples TRBV28 to TRBJ2-3; 14 positions match TRBD2. Per the germline V gene, CDR1 is MDHEN and CDR2 is SYDVKM. The CDR3 length is 16 residues. The ends lost 7 bases at V and 2 bases at J; junction bases unmatched: 5. The CDR3 here is CASKTSGRVNTDTQYF. CDR3 DNA sequence: TGTGCCAGCAAGACTAGCGGGAGGGTTAACACAGATACGCAGTATTTT.

The rearrangement uses TRBV12-3 or TRBV12-4 and TRBJ1-5; D unresolved. CDR3 size: 14 residues. The V end was cut by 6 bases, the J end by 5 bases, with 14 bases between. The CDR3 sequence: CASRPTGPHQPQHF. For the CDR3, the DNA is TGTGCCAGCAGACCGACCGGGCCTCATCAGCCCCAGCATTTT.

The chain employs TRBV29-1 and TRBJ2-3, with D uncertain. Germline V CDR1 and CDR2: SQVTM, ANQGSEA. This CDR3 contains 13 residues. Trimming cost V 5 bases and J 1 base, with 10 bases left between them. CDR3 protein: CSVSRSGTDTQYF. CDR3 DNA sequence: TGCAGCGTTTCCAGGAGCGGCACAGATACGCAGTATTTT.

The count of this clonotype is one. The gene calls are TRBV12-3 or TRBV12-4 and TRBJ1-3; TRBD1 aligns across 12 bases. CDR3 length: 16 amino acids. Trimming at V came to 4 bases and at J to 4 bases, leaving 5 bases not matched to a gene. The CDR3 DNA follows: TGTGCCAGCAGTTCGGGACAGGGGGCGCGGGGAAACACCATATATTTT. Translating it yields CASSSGQGARGNTIYF.

This rearrangement joins TRBV18 to TRBJ1-1, with D possibly matching TRBD1 (5 bases). Germline values: CDR1 KGHSH, CDR2 LQKENI. V gave up 6 bases and J gave up 7 bases, with 15 bases separating them. The CDR3 is 13 amino acids. The CDR3 DNA is TGTGCCAGCTCCGGGGCGGTTAGAGTTGAAGCTTTCTTT. Translating it yields CASSGAVRVEAFF. The full variable domain, with the rest looked up from reference TRBV18 and TRBJ1-1, is NAGVMQNPRHLVRRRGQEARLRCSPMKGHSHVYWYRQLPEEGLKFMVYLQKENIIDESGMPKERFSAEFPKEGPSILRIQQVVRGDSAAYFCASSGAVRVEAFFGQGTRLTVV.

This chain joins TRBV29-1 and TRBJ1-2; D remains unclear. The CDR3 contains 13 residues. With 4 bases removed from V and 1 base from J, the gap between germline ends came to 10 bases. CDR1 is SQVTM, CDR2 ANQGSEA, per germline. CDR3 bases: TGCAGCGTTGTGACAAGAAGTAACTATGGCTACACCTTC. Translating gives CSVVTRSNYGYTF. Supplemented by reference TRBV29-1 and TRBJ1-2, the full variable domain reads SAVISQKPSRDICQRGTSLTIQCQVDSQVTMMFWYRQQPGQSLTLIATANQGSEATYESGFVIDKFPISRPNLTFSTLTVSNMSPEDSSIYLCSVVTRSNYGYTFGSGTRLTVV.

This sequence joins TRBV5-1 and TRBJ1-1; 12 bases align to TRBD1. V lost 3 bases and J lost 1; bases outside the gene matches: 7. Germline-derived CDR1 and CDR2 are SGHRS and YFSETQ. There are 17 residues in the CDR3. CDR3 in amino acids: CASSSFSGQGANTEAFF. As DNA, the CDR3 is TGCGCCAGCAGCTCCTTTTCGGGACAGGGGGCGAACACTGAAGCTTTCTTT.